This TCR beta chain was identified during a study of shared clonotypes between healthy human individuals. Germline assignment: CDR1 LGHNA and CDR2 YNFKEQ. The V and J ends lost 4 bases and 4 bases, in that order; junction bases with no gene match: 5. This CDR3 spans 14 amino acids. The assay was run at deep level. The table came from immunoSEQ multiplex PCR; TCRdb's copy has only in-frame clones and leaves some out. This table holds hundreds of thousands of clones, around 95% found once. Naive CD8 cells, CD45RO-negative and positively selected for CCR7, excluded terminally differentiated effector memory CD45RA+ cells.

V and J are TRBV4-2 and TRBJ2-3, with 7 bases matching TRBD2. Sequenced: naive CD8+ T cells sorted from blood. This TCR came from a woman aged 30 to 39 in good health. The CDR3 sequence is CASSLGRFPDTQYF. CDR3 nucleotides: TGTGCCAGCAGCCTCGGGAGGTTCCCAGATACGCAGTATTTT.